The 8 T cell receptor beta chains given below trace back to one sample, sequenced in a study of naive and memory T cell subsets. An equimolar mix of two oligonucleotides served as the beta constant-region primer for TRBC1 and TRBC2. TCRdb itself ran the UMI-ligation and nested PCR reads through MiXCR, one entry per CDR3 protein. The table shows 100,000 or so distinct CDR3 sequences, with approximately 6.5% occurring only once. Sample: central memory CD4+ T cells from blood. The receptors originated from a human donor in good health.

In its sample, this clonotype was seen many times. V gene TRBV6-1 combines with J gene TRBJ1-2; possible D gene TRBD1, 6 bases. This CDR3 has 17 amino acids. Germline lookup yields CDR1 MNHNS and CDR2 SASEGT. The ends were cut back, 6 bases at V and 2 bases at J, with 22 bases in the middle. In nucleotides, the CDR3 is TGTGCCAGCAGCGAGCCGGGACATTCCCCTCTCAACTATGGCTACACCTTC. This translates into CASSEPGHSPLNYGYTF.

The rearrangement links TRBV7-2 to TRBJ2-2, with D possibly matching TRBD2 (5 bases). The CDR3 loop spans 14 amino acids. Germline lookup yields CDR1 SGHTA and CDR2 FQGNSA. The V gene lost 2 bases and the J gene lost 5 bases, with 9 bases spanning the gap. This chain's CDR3 is CASSLSAGTGELFF. CDR3 DNA: TGTGCCAGCAGCTTAAGTGCGGGTACCGGGGAGCTGTTTTTT.

CDR3: CSVFLADETQYF. The CDR3 DNA reads TGCAGCGTTTTTCTAGCTGACGAGACCCAGTACTTC. The chain links TRBV29-1 to TRBJ2-5; possible D gene TRBD2, 5 bases. Germline V gene lookup returns CDR1 SQVTM and CDR2 ANQGSEA. The CDR3 contains 12 residues. V lost 5 bases to trimming and J lost 5 bases, with 12 bases between them.

The chain combines TRBV5-5 with TRBJ2-5; TRBD1 aligns across 8 bases. Germline loops: CDR1 SGHKS, CDR2 YYEKEE (reference sequence). The CDR3 contains 17 residues. After removal of 0 bases from V and 2 bases from J, the junction contained 9 bases not matched to a gene. The CDR3 sequence: CASSLVAGQGSQETQYF. In DNA form, the CDR3 reads TGTGCCAGCAGCTTGGTAGCTGGACAGGGCTCTCAAGAGACCCAGTACTTC.

This clonotype has only a few counts. V gene TRBV16 combines with J gene TRBJ2-5; TRBD2 might be the D (6 bases). With 0 bases removed from V and 4 bases from J, the gap between germline ends came to 9 bases. The CDR3 loop spans 14 amino acids. The germline CDR1 and CDR2 sequences are KGHSY and FQNENV. CDR3 DNA sequence: TGTGCCAGCAGCCAATCGGCGGAGGGAGAGACCCAGTACTTC. Translated: CASSQSAEGETQYF.

This clonotype was observed a handful of times. The rearrangement links TRBV6-6 to TRBJ2-3; 16 nucleotides align to TRBD2. The CDR3 totals 18 residues. V trimming: 6 bases; J trimming: 5 bases; junction bases outside the gene matches: 11. The germline V gene has CDR1 MNHNY and CDR2 SVGAGI (reference sequence). The CDR3: CASSPGTSGRASGDTQYF. The CDR3 coding sequence is TGTGCCAGCAGCCCCGGGACTAGCGGGAGGGCCTCCGGAGATACGCAGTATTTT.

This clonotype has at least ten counts. J is TRBJ1-1 and V is TRBV29-1; D gene uncertain. Germline V lookup: CDR1 SQVTM, CDR2 ANQGSEA. Trimming took off 2 bases at V and 3 bases at J, with 10 bases between the two ends. This CDR3 contains 13 residues. The CDR3 region is CSVEYRRDTEAFF. CDR3 sequence (DNA): TGCAGCGTTGAATACAGACGGGACACTGAAGCTTTCTTT.

Of note for this clonotype: A much larger clone is a single base away; this may be a read error. V gene TRBV29-1 combines with J gene TRBJ1-3; the D is unclear. The V gene's germline CDR1 is SQVTM and CDR2 ANQGSEA. V shed 7 bases and J shed 4 bases, with 11 bases lying between them. The CDR3 loop spans 12 amino acids. This chain's CDR3 is CSDELQGNTIYF. The DNA of the CDR3 is TGCAGCGACGAACTTCAAGGAAACACCATATATTTT.